The clone carrying this T cell receptor (beta chain) showed up just once. This entry belongs to a study of blood T cell repertoires in COVID-19. Overall study: Acute and convalescent COVID-19 samples came from the United States, Italy and Spain. In each case, the material was cDNA or gDNA derived from T cells, B-cell-depleted T cells, or PBMCs.

CDR1 and CDR2 (germline): SGHAT, FQNNGV. This CDR3 has 18 amino acids. The junction had 11 bases not matched to a gene; V was cut back by 0 bases and J by 7 bases. Per the original methods: For nucleated cells, counts were estimated from reference gene primer amplification. Produced via immunoSEQ multiplex PCR; TCRdb's table is partial and in-frame only. D and trimming were read from the DNA, whereas the V and J calls and clone size are those reported in that table. The sample records about 70,000 clones, more than 75% being singletons. The chain employs TRBV11-2 and TRBJ1-6; 8 nucleotides agree with TRBD1. The sequenced sample was peripheral blood. The clonotype comes from a woman between 18 and 30 years old with acute or convalescent COVID-19. The CDR3 region is CASSLDVPRGQDNSPLHF. The CDR3 DNA follows: TGTGCCAGCAGCTTAGACGTCCCGAGGGGACAGGACAATTCACCCCTCCACTTT. Full variable domain (rest looked up from reference TRBV11-2 and TRBJ1-6): EAGVAQSPRYKIIEKRQSVAFWCNPISGHATLYWYQQILGQGPKLLIQFQNNGVVDDSQLPKDRFSAERLKGVDSTLKIQPAKLEDSAVYLCASSLDVPRGQDNSPLHFGNGTRLTVT.